The 28 T cell receptor beta chains in this list originate from one sample, sequenced in a study of T-cell memory formation after mild COVID-19. TCRdb ran MiXCR on the 5' RACE reads and lists one entry per CDR3 protein. This sample has approximately 200,000 distinct CDR3 sequences, with more than 15% found just once. The sequenced sample was PBMCs or a T cell subset sorted from them (not recorded which). These receptors came from an adult woman who had mild COVID-19 (a few samples of this study predate the infection). Cell type and time point are not known.

The chain links TRBV7-9 to TRBJ2-1; D may be TRBD1 (5 bases). Germline loops: CDR1 SEHNR, CDR2 FQNEAQ (reference sequence). V lost 2 bases and J 5 bases, leaving 13 bases between the germline ends. The CDR3 is 15 residues long. As DNA, the CDR3 is TGTGCCAGCAGCTTATCTAGGACACGTAACAATGAGCAGTTCTTC. This sequence encodes CASSLSRTRNNEQFF.

This chain connects TRBV7-6 to TRBJ2-7, with 14 bases fitting TRBD2. CDR3 length: 16 residues. Trimming at V came to 4 bases and at J to 7 bases, leaving 9 bases not matched to a gene. CDR1 and CDR2 (germline): SGHVS, FNYEAQ. The DNA of the CDR3 is TGTGCCAGCAGCTCGCAGACTAGCGGGGGGGCTTATGAGCAGTACTTC. As protein: CASSSQTSGGAYEQYF.

V is TRBV3-1 and J is TRBJ2-7; possibly TRBD1 or TRBD2 for D (5 bases each). CDR3 length equals 14 residues. The ends were cut back, 1 base at V and 2 bases at J, with 9 bases in the middle. The germline V gene has CDR1 LGHDT and CDR2 YNNKEL (reference sequence). The DNA for the CDR3 is TGTGCCAGCAGCCAAGGAGGGGACCCCTACGAGCAGTACTTC. Its protein product is CASSQGGDPYEQYF.

The genes are TRBV12-3 or TRBV12-4 and TRBJ1-2, with 8 bases that match TRBD1. The CDR3 runs 16 residues. Trimming cost V 6 bases and J 2 bases; bases outside gene matches: 11. The CDR3 DNA sequence: TGTGCCAGCAGCCCGAGACAGGGGAGGGGGAACTATGGCTACACCTTC. Its protein product is CASSPRQGRGNYGYTF.

This clonotype was detected only a few times. This chain connects TRBV5-1 to TRBJ2-4, with D possibly TRBD1 on 6 matching bases. Trimming cost V 0 bases and J 2 bases, with 9 bases left between them. CDR1 SGHRS and CDR2 YFSETQ come from the germline V gene. The CDR3 runs 15 residues. The CDR3: CASSLAGAPKNIQYF. The CDR3 bases are TGCGCCAGCAGCTTGGCAGGGGCGCCCAAAAACATTCAGTACTTC.

The sample holds many counts of this clonotype. The chain employs TRBV5-1 and TRBJ2-2, with D tentatively TRBD1 (5 bases). Germline assignment: CDR1 SGHRS and CDR2 YFSETQ. The CDR3 sequence is 15 residues long. V lost 3 bases and J 1 base, leaving 10 bases between the germline ends. The CDR3 sequence: CASSSLTGNTGELFF. The DNA of the CDR3 is TGCGCCAGCAGCTCCCTCACAGGGAACACCGGGGAGCTGTTTTTT.

The V gene is TRBV12-3 or TRBV12-4, the J gene TRBJ2-3; tentatively, D is TRBD1 or TRBD2 (6 bases each). The ends were cut back, 3 bases at V and 6 bases at J, with 13 bases in the middle. CDR3 length equals 14 residues. The CDR3 loop reads CASSFGQGRDTQYF. CDR3 in DNA: TGTGCCAGCAGTTTCGGGCAGGGGAGGGATACGCAGTATTTT.

This chain joins TRBV24-1 and TRBJ2-1, with a tentative D call TRBD1 (5 bases). The CDR3 has 16 residues. With 2 bases removed from V and 1 base from J, the gap between germline ends came to 11 bases. CDR1 and CDR2 from the germline V gene are KGHDR and SFDVKD. The DNA for the CDR3 is TGTGCCACCAGTGATTCCAGCAGGGCTTCCTACAATGAGCAGTTCTTC. Its translation is CATSDSSRASYNEQFF.

This clonotype occurred a few times. The chain carries TRBV12-3 or TRBV12-4 and TRBJ2-5; 7 bases map to TRBD1. The CDR3 contains 14 residues. V shed 5 bases, J shed 5 bases, and the junction held 8 bases outside the gene matches. The CDR3 DNA is TGTGCCAGCAGTCCTCACAGGGGCGGTGAGACCCAGTACTTC. Encoded protein: CASSPHRGGETQYF.

The chain recombines TRBV7-2 with TRBJ2-3; D may match TRBD1 or TRBD2 (5 bases each). The CDR3 totals 16 residues. V shed 0 bases and J shed 1 base, with 11 bases lying between them. Germline loops: CDR1 SGHTA, CDR2 FQGNSA. The CDR3 DNA is TGTGCCAGCAGCTTAGCGGGTCGAGGGGGCACAGATACGCAGTATTTT. As protein: CASSLAGRGGTDTQYF.

This clonotype has a handful of counts. The chain carries TRBV7-9 and TRBJ2-7, with TRBD1 identical over 7 bases. Germline V lookup: CDR1 SEHNR, CDR2 FQNEAQ (reference sequence). The CDR3 has 16 residues. The V segment lost 4 bases and the J segment 3 bases; nucleotides outside the gene matches: 12. CDR3 nucleotides: TGTGCCAGCAGCTCCATGCCGGGTCAGGGGGACTACGAGCAGTACTTC. The encoded protein is CASSSMPGQGDYEQYF.

The sample holds a few counts of this clonotype. The chain joins TRBV19 to TRBJ1-1; tentatively, D is TRBD1 (6 bases). V lost 2 bases, J lost 3 bases, and 7 bases lay in between. Germline V lookup: CDR1 LNHDA, CDR2 SQIVND (reference sequence). The CDR3 is 13 amino acids. The CDR3 DNA reads TGTGCCAGTAGTATAAAGGGGGACACTGAAGCTTTCTTT. This encodes CASSIKGDTEAFF. Based on the CDR3 plus reference TRBV19 and TRBJ1-1, the full variable domain is DGGITQSPKYLFRKEGQNVTLSCEQNLNHDAMYWYRQDPGQGLRLIYYSQIVNDFQKGDIAEGYSVSREKKESFPLTVTSAQKNPTAFYLCASSIKGDTEAFFGQGTRLTVV.

V gene TRBV2 combines with J gene TRBJ2-1; D uncertain. V lost 7 bases and J 0 bases, leaving 22 bases between the germline ends. The CDR3 length is 18 residues. Germline V gene data show CDR1 as SNHLY and CDR2 as FYNNEI. CDR3 DNA: TGTGCCAGCAAAAAGCAGCTTCTTGCGAGGAGCTCCTACAATGAGCAGTTCTTC. Its translation is CASKKQLLARSSYNEQFF. The full variable domain, in which reference TRBV2 and TRBJ2-1 provide the parts outside the CDR3, is EPEVTQTPSHQVTQMGQEVILRCVPISNHLYFYWYRQILGQKVEFLVSFYNNEISEKSEIFDDQFSVERPDGSNFTLKIRSTKLEDSAMYFCASKKQLLARSSYNEQFFGPGTRLTVL.

This chain joins TRBV5-1 and TRBJ1-5, with 8 bases identical to TRBD1. This CDR3 is built from 16 residues. Per germline, CDR1 SGHRS and CDR2 YFSETQ. V was clipped by 4 bases and J by 2 bases; unmatched bases: 8. CDR3 nucleotides: TGCGCCAGCAGCCCCGGGACAGGCGAAGGCAATCAGCCCCAGCATTTT. Protein sequence: CASSPGTGEGNQPQHF.

The sample holds many counts of this clonotype. The V gene is TRBV29-1, the J gene TRBJ2-1; unclear D gene. Trimming removed 7 bases from V and 1 base from J, with 11 bases in between. Germline CDR1 and CDR2: SQVTM and ANQGSEA. The CDR3 covers 13 residues. CDR3 protein: CSARRESYNEQFF. The CDR3 coding sequence is TGCAGCGCTCGGAGAGAGTCCTACAATGAGCAGTTCTTC.

The V gene is TRBV24-1, the J gene TRBJ2-2; TRBD1 aligns across 10 bases. The CDR3 extends over 16 amino acids. V lost 4 bases, J lost 7 bases, and 8 bases stayed unmatched. Germline lookup yields CDR1 KGHDR and CDR2 SFDVKD. The CDR3 DNA follows: TGTGCCACCAGTGAACCAAGACAGGGGGCCCACGGGGAGCTGTTTTTT. It specifies CATSEPRQGAHGELFF.

There are a few counts of this clonotype. V and J are TRBV18 and TRBJ2-7; TRBD1 matches 9 bases. The V and J ends lost 2 bases and 4 bases, in that order; junction bases with no gene match: 6. Germline V lookup: CDR1 KGHSH, CDR2 LQKENI. This CDR3 region has 15 residues. The DNA of the CDR3 is TGTGCCAGCTCACCAGGGACAGGGAGTAAGTACGAGCAGTACTTC. It encodes CASSPGTGSKYEQYF.

The chain recombines TRBV5-4 with TRBJ1-6; no definite D call. CDR3 length: 16 residues. Germline values: CDR1 SGHNT, CDR2 YYREEE (reference sequence). The V and J ends lost 2 bases and 0 bases respectively, with 9 bases between them. CDR3 DNA: TGTGCCAGCAGCTTTCCGTCGAGCTCCTATAATTCACCCCTCCACTTT. It specifies CASSFPSSSYNSPLHF. The full variable domain, its missing parts supplied by reference TRBV5-4 and TRBJ1-6, is ETGVTQSPTHLIKTRGQQVTLRCSSQSGHNTVSWYQQALGQGPQFIFQYYREEENGRGNFPPRFSGLQFPNYSSELNVNALELDDSALYLCASSFPSSSYNSPLHFGNGTRLTVT.

This chain uses TRBV14 with TRBJ1-2; D is undetermined. The CDR3 contains 15 residues. In germline, CDR1 is SGHDN, CDR2 FVKESK. V lost 1 base and J lost 1, with 10 bases in between. The CDR3 region is CASSQVHGSNYGYTF. The CDR3 nucleotides are TGTGCCAGCAGCCAAGTACACGGCAGTAACTATGGCTACACCTTC.

This clonotype was seen a few times. The chain uses TRBV7-9 and TRBJ1-2; D is unclear. V was cut by 5 bases and J by 6 bases, with 13 bases left in between. The CDR3 has 13 amino acids. CDR1 and CDR2 (germline): SEHNR, FQNEAQ (reference sequence). CDR3 protein: CASSNSQVDGYTF. CDR3 bases: TGTGCCAGCAGCAACAGCCAGGTCGATGGCTACACCTTC.

This clonotype was picked up many times. The chain employs TRBV7-9 and TRBJ1-1; D may be TRBD1 (5 bases). Germline CDR1 reads SEHNR; CDR2 reads FQNEAQ (reference sequence). CDR3 length: 15 residues. The V and J ends lost 7 bases and 4 bases respectively, with 19 bases between them. Here the CDR3 reads CASTDTGARSTEAFF. The CDR3, as DNA: TGTGCCAGCACCGATACCGGGGCGCGGAGCACTGAAGCTTTCTTT.

The chain links TRBV5-1 to TRBJ2-1; 12 bases are a match to TRBD2. Germline trimming cut 6 bases from V and 8 bases from J; bases unmatched to any gene: 6. There are 14 residues in the CDR3. Germline-derived CDR1 and CDR2 are SGHRS and YFSETQ. DNA of the CDR3: TGCGCCAGCAATCTAGCGGGGGGGCCCTATGAGCAGTTCTTC. Protein product: CASNLAGGPYEQFF.

The chain joins TRBV12-3 or TRBV12-4 to TRBJ2-5, with a weak D call TRBD2 (5 bases). The CDR3 runs 13 residues. Trimming took off 7 bases at V and 5 bases at J, with 14 bases between the two ends. The CDR3 sequence is CASTLTRRETQYF. The CDR3 bases are TGTGCCAGCACCCTTACTAGGAGGGAGACCCAGTACTTC.

The chain recombines TRBV19 with TRBJ2-3, with 11 nucleotides matching TRBD1. The J segment lost 2 bases and the V segment lost 5 bases, leaving 9 bases of the junction unmatched. The CDR3 spans 17 residues. Germline values: CDR1 LNHDA, CDR2 SQIVND (reference sequence). CDR3 nucleotide sequence: TGTGCCAGTAGTCCCCGGACAGGGGGCATATCCACAGATACGCAGTATTTT. It is translated as CASSPRTGGISTDTQYF.

The V call is TRBV19, the J call TRBJ2-1; TRBD2 agrees at 13 bases. J gave up 10 bases and V 0 bases, and 9 bases lay outside the gene matches. Germline V gene data show CDR1 as LNHDA and CDR2 as SQIVND (reference sequence). This CDR3 comprises 17 residues. CDR3 amino acids: CASSIDRGLAGVWEQFF. The DNA of the CDR3 is TGTGCCAGTAGTATAGACAGAGGACTAGCGGGAGTGTGGGAGCAGTTCTTC.

This clonotype has just a few counts. CDR3 residues: CASSQVSRGTEAFF. In DNA form, the CDR3 reads TGTGCCAGCAGCCAAGTGTCCAGGGGCACTGAAGCTTTCTTT. The chain combines TRBV3-1 with TRBJ1-1, with TRBD1 as a possible D gene (6 bases). This CDR3 has 14 amino acids. The V end was cut by 1 base, the J end by 4 bases, with 10 bases between. Germline V gene sequence: CDR1 LGHDT, CDR2 YNNKEL (reference sequence).

This clonotype was seen a handful of times. The chain couples TRBV12-3 or TRBV12-4 to TRBJ1-2; 9 bases fit TRBD1. The length of the CDR3 is 14 residues. After removal of 7 bases from V and 5 bases from J, the junction contained 8 bases not matched to a gene. CDR3 amino acids: CASTSGQGIYGYTF. CDR3 DNA: TGTGCCAGCACTTCGGGACAGGGAATTTATGGCTACACCTTC.

The CDR3 here is CASSHPGLAGGLVGDTQYF. Here the CDR3 DNA reads TGTGCCAGCAGCCACCCGGGACTAGCGGGAGGTTTAGTAGGAGATACGCAGTATTTT. The chain recombines TRBV7-2 with TRBJ2-3, with TRBD2 matching over 15 bases. With V trimmed by 5 bases and J by 5 bases, 14 bases remained unmatched. CDR1 is SGHTA, CDR2 FQGNSA, per germline. The CDR3 length is 19 residues. Full variable domain (rest looked up from reference TRBV7-2 and TRBJ2-3): GAGVSQSPSNKVTEKGKDVELRCDPISGHTALYWYRQSLGQGLEFLIYFQGNSAPDKSGLPSDRFSAERTGGSVSTLTIQRTQQEDSAVYLCASSHPGLAGGLVGDTQYFGPGTRLTVL.